This is a list of T cell receptor beta chains from one sample in a study of blood T cell repertoires in COVID-19. Repertoires were generated with immunoSEQ multiplex PCR, while TCRdb's copy carries only in-frame clones and drops some. The table lists tens of thousands of clones, 87% of them singletons. Sample: peripheral blood. These receptors were taken from a man aged 55-75 years with COVID-19, enrolled during active disease. CDR3s include the opening cysteine and the closing phenylalanine or tryptophan. D genes are given only for firm matches. The size entry is marked missing in some rows and otherwise reads once, few, many or a size class.

TRBV7-9,TRBJ2-7,.,TRBD1,CASSRGVFRTGGLGEQYF,TGTGCCAGCAGCCGAGGGGTGTTCCGGACAGGGGGACTTGGGGAGCAGTACTTC
TRBV30,TRBJ1-2,once,TRBD1,CAWSEGTGANYGYTF,TGTGCCTGGAGTGAAGGGACAGGCGCTAACTATGGCTACACCTTC
TRBV5-1,TRBJ1-4,.,.,CASSLGREGEKLFF,TGCGCCAGCAGCTTGGGCAGGGAAGGTGAAAAACTGTTTTTT
TRBV5-6,TRBJ2-7,.,.,CASSLQLARSYEQYF,TGTGCCAGCAGCCTCCAACTAGCCCGCTCCTACGAGCAGTACTTC
TRBV28,TRBJ1-3,.,.,CASIGGASGNTIYF,TGTGCCAGCATAGGAGGGGCCTCTGGAAACACCATATATTTT
TRBV10-3,TRBJ2-4,.,.,CAISESKGVNIQYF,TGTGCCATCAGTGAGTCGAAGGGGGTAAACATTCAGTACTTC
TRBV7-8,TRBJ2-5,once,.,CASSFSNPGGGETQYF,TGTGCCAGCAGCTTCTCCAACCCCGGAGGAGGGGAGACCCAGTACTTC
TRBV2,TRBJ1-2,.,TRBD1,CASSAHPTGTGDSSGGYTF,TGTGCCAGCAGTGCCCACCCCACCGGGACAGGGGACTCCTCGGGTGGCTACACCTTC
TRBV19,TRBJ2-2,once,.,CASSSYPNTWGELFF,TGTGCCAGTAGTTCTTATCCCAATACTTGGGGGGAGCTGTTTTTT
TRBV28,TRBJ1-2,.,TRBD1,CASSVQGARGYTF,TGTGCCAGCAGTGTACAGGGGGCGCGGGGCTACACCTTC
TRBV19,TRBJ2-2,.,TRBD2,CASSGLAGPTGELFF,TGTGCCAGTAGCGGACTAGCGGGGCCTACCGGGGAGCTGTTTTTT
TRBV14,TRBJ2-1,.,TRBD2,CASSGLAEDNEQFF,TGTGCCAGCAGCGGGCTAGCGGAGGACAATGAGCAGTTCTTC
TRBV6-5,TRBJ1-2,.,.,CASSYTDRTANYGYTF,TGTGCCAGCAGTTACACTGACAGGACAGCTAACTATGGCTACACCTTC
TRBV27,TRBJ2-7,.,TRBD1,CASSLSGTGGYEQYF,TGTGCCAGCAGTTTATCCGGGACAGGGGGCTACGAGCAGTACTTC
TRBV6-2/TRBV6-3,TRBJ2-6,.,.,CASSPDFSGANVLTF,TGTGCCAGCAGTCCCGACTTCTCTGGGGCCAACGTCCTGACTTTC
TRBV2,TRBJ2-7,.,.,CASNGIFSYEQYF,TGTGCCAGCAACGGGATCTTCTCCTACGAGCAGTACTTC
TRBV11-3,TRBJ2-1,.,TRBD2,CASSRRTSGSYNEQFF,TGTGCCAGCAGCCGCAGGACTAGCGGGAGTTACAATGAGCAGTTCTTC
TRBV3-1/TRBV3-2,TRBJ1-5,few,.,CASSLSNQPQHF,TGTGCCAGCAGCCTAAGCAATCAGCCCCAGCATTTT
TRBV20-1,TRBJ1-5,.,.,CSAAGEPQHF,TGCAGTGCAGCGGGAGAGCCCCAGCATTTT
TRBV2,TRBJ2-7,.,.,CASRTLSAYEQYF,TGTGCCAGCCGTACGCTTTCGGCCTACGAGCAGTACTTC